This TCR beta chain was retrieved from a study of blood T cell repertoires in COVID-19. Background on the study: Donors in the United States, Italy and Spain gave samples during acute or convalescent COVID-19. T cells, B-cell-depleted T cells, or PBMCs supplied cDNA or gDNA.

Original analysis: Researchers report that nucleated cell counts were estimated from reference gene primer amplification. Repertoires were generated with immunoSEQ multiplex PCR, while TCRdb's copy carries only in-frame clones and drops some. V, J and clone size are those of that table, while D and trimming were read from the DNA. In the table there are about 96,000 clones, roughly 83% of which are singletons. V lost 3 bases to trimming and J lost 5 bases, with 10 bases between them. The CDR3 length is 13 residues. Sequencing was done on a sample of peripheral blood. This clonotype was obtained from a woman aged 60 to 75 with acute or convalescent COVID-19. The chain uses TRBV12-3 or TRBV12-4 and TRBJ1-2; D gene uncertain. The CDR3 is CASSLRDRYGYTF. The CDR3 region has the DNA TGTGCCAGCAGTTTGAGGGATCGATATGGCTACACCTTC.